This entry lists 6 T cell receptor beta chains sequenced from one sample in a study of shared clonotypes between healthy human individuals. The table came from immunoSEQ multiplex PCR; TCRdb's copy has only in-frame clones and leaves some out. The sample lists 400,000 to 600,000 clones; approximately 94% were seen once. Sequenced material: naive CD4+ T cells sorted from blood. Subset noted: CD45RA+ positively selected. Receptors originate from a woman in her 30s in good health.

This clone appeared a single time. CDR3 sequence: CASAQSPVGEKLFF. The DNA for the CDR3 is TGTGCCAGCGCTCAGAGCCCGGTGGGTGAAAAACTGTTTTTT. This rearrangement joins TRBV2 to TRBJ1-4; D is uncertain. The CDR3 has 14 residues. Germline V CDR1 and CDR2: SNHLY, FYNNEI. V was clipped by 8 bases and J by 7 bases, with 17 bases between them.

This chain links TRBV29-1 with TRBJ2-2; D might be TRBD2 (6 bases). Trimming cost V 2 bases and J 7 bases, with 14 bases left between them. The CDR3 is 14 amino acids. The germline V gene encodes CDR1 SQVTM and CDR2 ANQGSEA. The CDR3 protein is CSVERSGEGGELFF. The DNA for the CDR3 is TGCAGCGTTGAACGGTCGGGAGAGGGCGGGGAGCTGTTTTTT.

The chain employs TRBV7-2 and TRBJ2-7, with D maybe TRBD2 (6 bases). The germline V gene encodes CDR1 SGHTA and CDR2 FQGNSA. The CDR3 length is 14 residues. V lost 5 bases and J 1 base, leaving 12 bases between the germline ends. Written as DNA, the CDR3 is TGTGCCAGCAGCAAGGGACTGCCATCCTACGAGCAGTACTTC. Amino acids: CASSKGLPSYEQYF.

The CDR3 DNA sequence: TGTGCCAGCAGCTTAGCGAAAGGGATCAGGGGCGGCACTGAAGCTTTCTTT. Protein: CASSLAKGIRGGTEAFF. The chain couples TRBV7-9 to TRBJ1-1, with D possibly being TRBD1 (6 bases). The germline V gene encodes CDR1 SEHNR and CDR2 FQNEAQ (reference sequence). The CDR3 totals 17 residues. Between the trimmed V and J ends, which lost 0 bases and 4 bases, there was a span of 18 bases.

The chain links TRBV29-1 to TRBJ2-7; a possible D gene is TRBD2 (6 bases). This CDR3 contains 17 residues. V gave up 1 base and J gave up 9 bases, with 28 bases separating them. Per the germline V gene, CDR1 is SQVTM and CDR2 is ANQGSEA. CDR3 DNA sequence: TGCAGCGTTGAAGGTGGAGGGGCCCCGGACCTCCTACGAGGGCAGTACTTC. Amino acids: CSVEGGGAPDLLRGQYF.

The chain combines TRBV2 with TRBJ2-7, with TRBD1 matching over 8 bases. CDR1 is SNHLY and CDR2 is FYNNEI in the germline V gene. The junction had 10 bases not matched to a gene; V was cut back by 1 base and J by 5 bases. The CDR3 sequence is 16 residues long. CDR3 region: CASSEGPRQGTNEQYF. CDR3 bases: TGTGCCAGCAGTGAAGGCCCCCGACAGGGGACGAACGAGCAGTACTTC.